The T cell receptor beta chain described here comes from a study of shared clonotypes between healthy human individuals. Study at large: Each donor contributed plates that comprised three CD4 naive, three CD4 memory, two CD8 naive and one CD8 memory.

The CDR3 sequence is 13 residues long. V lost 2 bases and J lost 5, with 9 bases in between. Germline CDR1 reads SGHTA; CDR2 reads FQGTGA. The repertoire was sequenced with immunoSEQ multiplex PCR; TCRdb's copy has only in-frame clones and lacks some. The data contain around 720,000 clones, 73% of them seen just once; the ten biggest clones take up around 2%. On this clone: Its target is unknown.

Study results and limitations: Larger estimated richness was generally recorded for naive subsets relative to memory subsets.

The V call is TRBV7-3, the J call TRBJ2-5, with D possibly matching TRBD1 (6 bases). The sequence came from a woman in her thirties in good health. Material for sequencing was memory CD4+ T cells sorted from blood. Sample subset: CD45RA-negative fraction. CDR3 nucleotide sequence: TGTGCCAGCAGCTTACAGGGGAAGGAGACCCAGTACTTC. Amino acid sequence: CASSLQGKETQYF.